Reported below is one T cell receptor beta chain. This table comes from immunoSEQ multiplex PCR, and its TCRdb copy is limited to in-frame clones, with some not included. The sample yields about 12,000 clones, about 81% seen once. The sample originates from a study of OX40 agonist ivuxolimab in advanced cancers. The ends were cut back, 8 bases at V and 11 bases at J, with 16 bases in the middle. This CDR3 region has 12 residues. V is TRBV23-1 and J is TRBJ1-5, with a possible D match to TRBD1 (6 bases). TRBV23-1 is marked as an open reading frame, function uncertain. The sequence derives from an adult with an advanced solid tumor such as melanoma, head and neck, liver or kidney cancer. Here the sequenced sample was CD4+ or CD8+ T cells sorted from blood, taken in a trial of the OX40 agonist ivuxolimab. CDR3 bases: TGCGCCAGCTATCAGGGGAGTTGGGCCCAGCATTTT. Amino acid sequence: CASYQGSWAQHF.